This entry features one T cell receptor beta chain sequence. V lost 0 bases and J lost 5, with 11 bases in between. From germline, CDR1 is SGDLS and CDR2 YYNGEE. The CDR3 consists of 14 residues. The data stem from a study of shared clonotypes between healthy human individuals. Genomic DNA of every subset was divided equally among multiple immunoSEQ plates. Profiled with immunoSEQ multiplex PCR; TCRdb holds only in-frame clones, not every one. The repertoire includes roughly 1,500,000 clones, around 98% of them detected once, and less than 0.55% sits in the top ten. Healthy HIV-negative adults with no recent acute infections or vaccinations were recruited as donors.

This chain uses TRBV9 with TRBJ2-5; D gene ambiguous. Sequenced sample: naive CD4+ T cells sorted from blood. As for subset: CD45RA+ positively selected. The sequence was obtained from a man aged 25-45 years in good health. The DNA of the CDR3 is TGTGCCAGCAGCGTAGGGGGAATTAGGGAGACCCAGTACTTC. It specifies CASSVGGIRETQYF.